This T cell receptor (beta chain) comes out of a study of blood T cell repertoires in COVID-19 (dated by TCRdb to about 2020). Study-wide context: Samples covering the acute and convalescent phases of COVID-19 were provided by collaborators in the United States, Italy and Spain. Where available, HLA class I and class II types were obtained from metadata supplied by the sample provider rather than from assay-based typing. A freely available public database, intended as a resource for researchers studying the immune response to SARS-CoV-2, is where the repertoires were released. The dataset comprised deeply sampled blood TCRbeta repertoires from subjects exposed to, actively infected with, or recovered from COVID-19. Samples came from the ongoing ImmuneRACE study (first 160 participants) plus 1,254 subjects from 6 global collaborators. The material from the prospective study consisted of cDNA or gDNA derived from T cells, B-cell-depleted T cells, or PBMCs. A de-identified subject ID, COVID-19 status, age in years and sex were almost always included in the sample metadata.

TCRbeta CDR3 regions were amplified from genomic DNA by means of the immunoSEQ Assay, a bias-controlled multiplex PCR. Per the authors' processing: The number of nucleated cells in each sample was estimated from the amplification of reference gene primers within the assay. To quantify the absolute abundance of each unique TCRbeta CDR3 rearrangement, sequence reads were collapsed and filtered. For each sample, productive Simpson clonality was calculated by taking the square root of Simpson's diversity index across productive rearrangements. TCRdb stores this immuneACCESS table with in-frame sequences only. Part of the clones is absent; in the studies checked, under half of the shortfall reflects unresolved V genes, and no reason is known for the rest. The V and J calls and clone size come from that table; D and trimming were worked out from the DNA. Counted in this sample were 350,000 to 400,000 clones; about 89% of them appeared once. Just over 0.85% of the sample goes to the ten largest clones.

V is cut by 5 bases and J by 6 bases, and the space between the germline ends is 10 bases. The germline V gene (reference sequence) provides CDR1 LNHDA and CDR2 SQIVND. Including the terminal cysteine and phenylalanine, the CDR3 comprises 13 residues. Only the CDR3 part of the read is kept: 39 bases, read in frame from the first base. Study-level results and caveats: The quantity of clinical and demographic metadata differed by source and by participant and was supplied without curation.

Participants in the prospective study were aged roughly 18 to 90 years, lived in 20 to 30 United States geographic areas, and enrolled through a virtual design. In the prospective study, cohorts were assigned on the basis of participant-reported clinical history obtained from a screening survey and a study questionnaire. Exposed participants had been in contact, within 2 weeks of entering the study, with a person who had a PCR-confirmed or clinician-diagnosed case of COVID-19. In the prospective study, mobile phlebotomists collected whole blood, serum and a nasopharyngeal or oropharyngeal swab from each participant. Prospective study participants could optionally give additional blood draws and questionnaires over a 2-month period. Before DNA extraction, prospective study blood samples were shipped either frozen or at room temperature. With respect to this clone: Its antigen is not yet known. No base quality values were provided; no much bigger clone lies one nucleotide off.

This sequence uses TRBV19 and TRBJ1-4, with the D gene call left open. The sequencing input was PBMCs or T cells enriched from blood (not recorded which). The sequence was obtained from a woman aged 40 to 50 who had been exposed to COVID-19. The nucleotides read TGTGCCAGTAGTTCGCGGGTGCATGAAAAACTGTTTTTT. Translated, it reads CASSSRVHEKLFF.